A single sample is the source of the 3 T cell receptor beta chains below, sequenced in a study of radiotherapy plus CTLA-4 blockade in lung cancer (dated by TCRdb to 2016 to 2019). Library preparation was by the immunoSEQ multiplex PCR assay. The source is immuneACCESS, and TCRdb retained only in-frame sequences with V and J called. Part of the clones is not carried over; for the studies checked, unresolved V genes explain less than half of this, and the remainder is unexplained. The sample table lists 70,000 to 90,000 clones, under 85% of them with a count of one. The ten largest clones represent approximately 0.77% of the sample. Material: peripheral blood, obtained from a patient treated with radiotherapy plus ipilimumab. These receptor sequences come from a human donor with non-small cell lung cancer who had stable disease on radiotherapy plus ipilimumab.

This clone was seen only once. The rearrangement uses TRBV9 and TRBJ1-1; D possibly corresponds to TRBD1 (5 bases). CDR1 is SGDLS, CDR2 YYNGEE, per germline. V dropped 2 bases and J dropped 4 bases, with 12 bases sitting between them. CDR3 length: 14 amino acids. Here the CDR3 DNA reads TGTGCCAGCAGCGTTTCAGGGTCGGCCACTGAAGCTTTCTTT. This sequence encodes CASSVSGSATEAFF.

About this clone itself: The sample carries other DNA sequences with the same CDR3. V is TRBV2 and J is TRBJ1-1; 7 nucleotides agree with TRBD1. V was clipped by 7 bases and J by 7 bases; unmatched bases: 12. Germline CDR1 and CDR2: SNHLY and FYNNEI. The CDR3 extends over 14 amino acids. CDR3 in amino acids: CASNLGGRTHEAFF. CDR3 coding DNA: TGTGCCAGCAACCTAGGGGGCAGGACCCATGAAGCTTTCTTT.

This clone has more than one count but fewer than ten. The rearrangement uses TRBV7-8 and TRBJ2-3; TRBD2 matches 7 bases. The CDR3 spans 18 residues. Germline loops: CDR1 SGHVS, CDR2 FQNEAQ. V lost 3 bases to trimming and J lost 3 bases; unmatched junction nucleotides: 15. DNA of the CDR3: TGTGCCAGCAGCTTTTTTTACAGCGGGGAGACCCGGACAGATACGCAGTATTTT. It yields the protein CASSFFYSGETRTDTQYF.